Following are 4 T cell receptor beta chains from one sample sequenced in a study of T cell repertoires in ileal Crohn's disease. Using immunoSEQ multiplex PCR, the repertoire was profiled, and TCRdb retains in-frame clones only, with some absent. Of some 12,000 clones in the sample, around 76% are singletons; the top ten hold approximately 4.3%. Sequenced input: ileal tissue. The receptors come from an adult with Crohn's disease.

The rearrangement links TRBV30 to TRBJ1-6; no reliable D call. The V gene's germline CDR1 is GTSNPN and CDR2 SVGIG (reference sequence). Trimming shortened V by 4 bases and J by 7 bases, and 5 bases separated the two germline ends. CDR3 length equals 11 residues. CDR3 in DNA: TGTGCCTGGAACGAGAATTCACCCCTCCACTTT. As protein: CAWNENSPLHF.

The chain joins TRBV11-2 to TRBJ2-6; D call uncertain. CDR3 length: 14 amino acids. CDR1 is SGHAT and CDR2 is FQNNGV in the germline V gene. Between the trimmed V and J ends, which lost 5 bases and 1 base, there was a span of 6 bases. The chain's CDR3 is CASSQASGANVLTF. The CDR3 nucleotides are TGTGCCAGCAGCCAGGCGTCTGGGGCCAACGTCCTGACTTTC.

V usage is TRBV6-5 and J usage is TRBJ1-2; D ambiguous. Germline V CDR1 and CDR2: MNHEY, SVGAGI. CDR3 length: 13 residues. V shed 10 bases and J shed 0 bases, with 12 bases lying between them. The CDR3 DNA reads as TGTGCCACCCGGGTACCCACTAACTATGGCTACACCTTC. Its protein is CATRVPTNYGYTF.

The V and J genes are TRBV4-1 and TRBJ1-6; perhaps TRBD1 as D (5 bases). In germline, CDR1 is MGHRA, CDR2 YSYEKL. This CDR3 spans 13 amino acids. V was clipped by 4 bases and J by 15 bases, with 16 bases between them. The CDR3 DNA is TGCGCCAGCAGCCCCACCGGGACTCCGATCCTCCACTTT. It is translated as CASSPTGTPILHF.